Below are 8 T cell receptor beta chains sequenced from a single sample in a study of PD-1 blockade in mismatch repair-deficient tumors. Only in-frame clones appear in the TCRdb table, and some are missing; sequencing was by immunoSEQ multiplex PCR. The table records about 110,000 clones, over 65% of them present only once. Specimen: peripheral blood, collected 60 weeks after starting pembrolizumab. The receptors derive from an adult with mismatch repair-deficient cancer.

This clone appeared a few times. V usage is TRBV6-4 and J usage is TRBJ2-3; perhaps TRBD2 as D (6 bases). V was trimmed by 3 bases and J by 1 base, leaving 11 bases between them. Per germline, CDR1 MRHNA and CDR2 SNTAGT. CDR3 length: 15 residues. This CDR3 is CASSDGGAGTDTQYF. CDR3 bases: TGTGCCAGCAGTGATGGAGGGGCCGGCACAGATACGCAGTATTTT.

This chain links TRBV4-1 with TRBJ2-4, with D unresolved. Germline CDR1 reads MGHRA; CDR2 reads YSYEKL. V shed 6 bases and J shed 7 bases, with 19 bases lying between them. This CDR3 has 15 residues. The CDR3, as DNA: TGCGCCAGCAGAAGGGTTTTTGAAGATTCCAACATTCAGTACTTC. It specifies CASRRVFEDSNIQYF.

The V call is TRBV9, the J call TRBJ2-1; D is uncertain. Germline V gene data show CDR1 as SGDLS and CDR2 as YYNGEE. The CDR3 runs to 15 residues. Trimming left V 0 bases short and J 3 bases short, with 10 bases between. In nucleotides, the CDR3 is TGTGCCAGCAGCGTAGAGTTTGCCCTCTACAATGAGCAGTTCTTC. Translation: CASSVEFALYNEQFF.

The chain joins TRBV5-1 to TRBJ2-1; TRBD2 matches at 13 bases. This CDR3 comprises 16 residues. Germline loops: CDR1 SGHRS, CDR2 YFSETQ. Trimming took 3 bases from V and 5 from J; bases not matched to a gene: 5. CDR3 nucleotides: TGCGCCAGCAGCTCACTAGCGGGAGGGCCCCACAATGAGCAGTTCTTC. It specifies CASSSLAGGPHNEQFF. The entire variable domain, with the rest obtained from reference TRBV5-1 and TRBJ2-1, is as follows: KAGVTQTPRYLIKTRGQQVTLSCSPISGHRSVSWYQQTPGQGLQFLFEYFSETQRNKGNFPGRFSGRQFSNSRSEMNVSTLELGDSALYLCASSSLAGGPHNEQFFGPGTRLTVL.

A word on this clone: Mismatch with germline at one junction end may stem from a read error. V usage is TRBV27 and J usage is TRBJ2-5; 8 nucleotides align to TRBD2. The V gene's germline CDR1 is MNHEY and CDR2 SMNVEV (reference sequence). This CDR3 has 17 residues. The CDR3 region is CASSLGNNAGFSGTANF. Written as DNA, the CDR3 is TGTGCCAGCAGTTTAGGAAACAATGCGGGATTTAGCGGGACGGCCAACTTC.

V usage is TRBV7-3 and J usage is TRBJ2-1; D remains ambiguous. Per the germline V gene, CDR1 is SGHTA and CDR2 is FQGTGA. Between the trimmed V and J ends, which lost 4 bases and 4 bases, there was a span of 8 bases. The length of the CDR3 is 13 residues. CDR3 in DNA: TGTGCCAGCAGCTCGCCAGCTTACAATGAGCAGTTCTTC. Protein sequence: CASSSPAYNEQFF.

The rearrangement uses TRBV9 and TRBJ1-1; tentatively, D is TRBD1 (5 bases). CDR1 SGDLS and CDR2 YYNGEE come from the germline V gene. The CDR3 spans 15 residues. V was shortened by 0 bases and J by 0 bases, with 9 bases between the two germline ends. The CDR3 is CASSVEDTLNTEAFF. The CDR3 DNA follows: TGTGCCAGCAGCGTAGAGGACACTCTGAACACTGAAGCTTTCTTT.

The J gene is TRBJ2-2, the V gene TRBV6-6; tentatively, D is TRBD2 (6 bases). Germline CDR1 MNHNY, CDR2 SVGAGI (reference sequence). The CDR3 consists of 16 residues. The V end lost 0 bases, the J end lost 1 base, and 9 bases lay between the germline ends. The CDR3 spells CASSYSASENTGELFF. The CDR3 bases are TGTGCCAGCAGTTACTCTGCTAGCGAGAACACCGGGGAGCTGTTTTTT.